The rows below give T cell receptor beta chains drawn from one sample of a study of persistence of HIV-infected CD4 T cells. The data were produced by immunoSEQ multiplex PCR, yet TCRdb's version contains in-frame clones alone and is incomplete. The sample carries some 23,000 clones, approximately 79% recorded once. Antigens of these TCRs are unknown. Material: CD4+ T cells sorted from PBMCs after 18-hour stimulation, obtained from a patient who received antiretroviral therapy. All receptors derive from an adult man with HIV who was CMV-seropositive. Both conserved end residues are part of each CDR3. The D gene is left open where the match is weak. Part of the rows lack a size; the others show once, few, many or a class for expanded clones.

-	TRBD1	TRBV7-3	TRBJ2-1	CASSPVGGPAGEQFF	TGTGCCAGCAGCCCTGTAGGGGGCCCGGCGGGTGAGCAGTTCTTC
once	TRBD2	TRBV5-4	TRBJ2-3	CASKIGGGAGDTQYF	TGTGCCAGCAAAATAGGCGGGGGGGCCGGAGATACGCAGTATTTT
-	-	TRBV7-6	TRBJ2-7	CASSLMESSYEQYF	TGTGCCAGCAGTCTAATGGAATCTTCCTACGAGCAGTACTTC
-	-	TRBV9	TRBJ1-3	CASSVDVRGSYSGNTIYF	TGTGCCAGCAGCGTTGACGTGAGGGGGTCATACTCTGGAAACACCATATATTTT
few	-	TRBV7-9	TRBJ2-6	CASSKDSSAGANVLTF	TGTGCCAGCAGCAAGGACAGCAGCGCTGGGGCCAACGTCCTGACTTTC
-	-	TRBV6-5	TRBJ1-2	CASTPTRGSNYGYTF	TGTGCCAGCACCCCCACTCGGGGCTCCAACTATGGCTACACCTTC
-	-	TRBV5-1	TRBJ1-3	CASSRDARGASGNTIYF	TGCGCCAGCAGCCGGGATGCGAGGGGGGCCTCTGGAAACACCATATATTTT
-	-	TRBV30	TRBJ1-3	CAWSEGLGSGNTIYF	TGTGCCTGGAGTGAAGGGTTGGGCTCTGGAAACACCATATATTTT
-	TRBD1	TRBV28	TRBJ1-3	CASSLRQGAVAGTIYF	TGTGCCAGCAGTTTAAGACAGGGGGCCGTAGCGGGCACCATATATTTT
-	-	TRBV23-1	TRBJ2-7	CASSRRRPSYEQYF	TGCGCCAGCAGTCGTCGTAGGCCCTCGTACGAGCAGTACTTC
few	-	TRBV29-1	TRBJ2-5	CSARRGNQETQYF	TGCAGCGCCCGACGGGGGAACCAAGAGACCCAGTACTTC
-	-	TRBV6-5	TRBJ1-5	CASNLRGNQPQHF	TGTGCCAGCAATTTGCGGGGGAATCAGCCCCAGCATTTT
-	TRBD2	TRBV30	TRBJ2-1	CAWKGLAGYNEQFF	TGTGCCTGGAAAGGACTAGCGGGGTACAATGAGCAGTTCTTC
-	-	TRBV25-1	TRBJ1-6	CASSGAYNSPLHF	TGTGCCAGCAGTGGAGCCTATAATTCACCCCTCCACTTT
-	TRBD1	TRBV9	TRBJ1-3	CASSVARAGGISGNTIYF	TGTGCCAGCAGCGTAGCGCGAGCAGGGGGGATATCTGGAAACACCATATATTTT
-	-	TRBV13	TRBJ2-7	CASSLGPTTYEQYF	TGTGCCAGCAGCTTAGGTCCGACAACCTACGAGCAGTACTTC
-	TRBD2	TRBV24-1	TRBJ2-3	CAVSSGDRTDTQYF	TGTGCCGTTTCTAGCGGGGACCGCACAGATACGCAGTATTTT
-	TRBD1	TRBV12-3/TRBV12-4	TRBJ1-6	CASSTTGPSPLHF	TGTGCCAGCAGTACGACAGGGCCTTCACCCCTCCACTTT
-	TRBD1	TRBV9	TRBJ1-1	CASSVARGTEAFF	TGTGCCAGCAGCGTAGCCAGGGGGACTGAAGCTTTCTTT
-	TRBD1	TRBV6-5	TRBJ1-2	CASSTNGQGAYGYTF	TGTGCCAGCAGCACAAACGGACAGGGGGCGTATGGCTACACCTTC
once	-	TRBV5-1	TRBJ1-6	CASSLGTVYNSPLHF	TGCGCCAGCAGCTTGGGGACAGTCTATAATTCACCCCTCCACTTT
-	-	TRBV9	TRBJ2-7	CASSVGLLGYEQYF	TGTGCCAGCAGCGTGGGTCTGCTGGGCTACGAGCAGTACTTC
-	-	TRBV28	TRBJ1-2	CATTFWGESGYTF	TGTGCCACCACCTTTTGGGGGGAGAGTGGCTACACCTTC
-	TRBD1	TRBV29-1	TRBJ2-1	CSGRTGSSEQFF	TGCAGCGGCCGGACAGGGAGTTCTGAGCAGTTCTTC
few	-	TRBV5-4	TRBJ2-2	CASSIDTTGELFF	TGTGCCAGCAGTATTGACACTACCGGGGAGCTGTTTTTT
few	-	TRBV5-4	TRBJ2-3	CASSSDGLITDTQYF	TGTGCCAGCAGCTCCGATGGACTAATCACAGATACGCAGTATTTT
-	-	TRBV25-1	TRBJ1-3	CASSEWSGSGNTIYF	TGTGCCAGCAGTGAATGGTCGGGCTCTGGAAACACCATATATTTT
-	-	TRBV5-4	TRBJ2-6	CASSLVGSGANVLTF	TGTGCCAGCAGCTTAGTGGGCTCTGGGGCCAACGTCCTGACTTTC
-	TRBD1	TRBV7-9	TRBJ1-5	CASSPGTAEGQPQHF	TGTGCCAGCAGCCCCGGGACAGCGGAGGGGCAGCCCCAGCATTTT
-	TRBD2	TRBV7-2	TRBJ2-1	CASSPRTSGSYNEQFF	TGTGCCAGCAGCCCCCGGACTAGCGGCTCCTACAATGAGCAGTTCTTC
-	-	TRBV6-1	TRBJ2-5	CASSEGLGLETQYF	TGTGCCAGCAGTGAAGGATTGGGGTTAGAGACCCAGTACTTC
-	-	TRBV15	TRBJ2-7	CATSRDWASYEQYF	TGTGCCACCAGCAGAGATTGGGCCTCATACGAGCAGTACTTC
-	-	TRBV18	TRBJ2-3	CASSPGLATDTQYF	TGTGCCAGCTCACCGGGACTCGCTACAGATACGCAGTATTTT
-	TRBD1	TRBV7-3	TRBJ2-2	CASSPQGAANTGELFF	TGTGCCAGCAGCCCCCAGGGGGCAGCGAACACCGGGGAGCTGTTTTTT
few	-	TRBV28	TRBJ1-6	CASSFHSNNSPLHF	TGTGCCAGCAGTTTCCACTCCAATAATTCACCCCTCCACTTT
few	-	TRBV9	TRBJ1-3	CASSVGPKGGNTIYF	TGTGCCAGCAGCGTAGGCCCCAAGGGTGGAAACACCATATATTTT
-	TRBD1	TRBV27	TRBJ1-6	CASSLSDRANSPLHF	TGTGCCAGCAGTTTATCTGACAGGGCTAATTCACCCCTCCACTTT
-	-	TRBV15	TRBJ1-4	CATSRGGANEKLFF	TGTGCCACCAGCAGGGGGGGGGCTAATGAAAAACTGTTTTTT
-	-	TRBV7-2	TRBJ1-1	CASSFQGTTTEAFF	TGTGCCAGCAGCTTCCAGGGGACGACCACTGAAGCTTTCTTT
-	TRBD1	TRBV18	TRBJ2-7	CASSQGQGFSYEQYF	TGTGCCAGCTCACAGGGACAGGGGTTTTCCTACGAGCAGTACTTC
few	TRBD1	TRBV2	TRBJ2-7	CASNRDSASYEQYF	TGTGCCAGCAACCGGGACAGCGCCTCCTACGAGCAGTACTTC
-	TRBD2	TRBV7-9	TRBJ2-7	CASSLVGTSGYEQYF	TGTGCCAGCAGCTTAGTGGGGACTAGCGGTTACGAGCAGTACTTC
once	TRBD2	TRBV10-3	TRBJ2-2	CAISGSAGGGNTGELFF	TGTGCCATCAGTGGCTCGGCGGGGGGAGGGAACACCGGGGAGCTGTTTTTT
-	TRBD1	TRBV4-2	TRBJ1-2	CASSQEVTGASGYTF	TGTGCCAGCAGCCAAGAGGTGACAGGGGCTTCTGGCTACACCTTC
once	TRBD1	TRBV6-5	TRBJ2-7	CASSIGQGFSYEQYF	TGTGCCAGCAGTATCGGACAGGGGTTTTCCTACGAGCAGTACTTC
-	TRBD1	TRBV19	TRBJ1-2	CASNRDRGAYGYTF	TGTGCCAGTAATCGGGACAGGGGAGCCTATGGCTACACCTTC
-	-	TRBV2	TRBJ2-7	CASSAGSNRAQPYEQYF	TGTGCCAGCAGCGCGGGGTCGAACCGGGCCCAGCCCTACGAGCAGTACTTC
-	-	TRBV23-1	TRBJ2-1	CASSQKQVPSSYNEQFF	TGCGCCAGCAGTCAAAAACAGGTACCTAGCTCCTACAATGAGCAGTTCTTC
-	TRBD1	TRBV25-1	TRBJ1-1	CASSGDRGLNTEAFF	TGTGCCAGCAGTGGGGACAGGGGGTTGAACACTGAAGCTTTCTTT
-	TRBD1	TRBV24-1	TRBJ2-2	CATSDNTGVDGELFF	TGTGCCACCAGTGATAATACAGGGGTCGACGGGGAGCTGTTTTTT